Listed below are T cell receptor beta chains from one sample, sequenced in a study of CD8+ T cells in alopecia areata. The assay was immunoSEQ multiplex PCR, and TCRdb's table has in-frame clones only and misses some. The table lists about 200,000 clones, 56% of them singletons, with nearly 5% in the top ten. Sequenced sample: CD8+ T cells sorted from blood. Receptor source: a human donor in good health. Each CDR3 is given with its conserved first and last residue. D genes are given only for firm matches. For some rows the clone size is stated as once, few or many, or as a class when expanded; others skip it.

v_gene	d_gene	j_gene	abundance	CDR3aa	CDR3nt
TRBV4-1	TRBD2	TRBJ2-3	.	CASSQDEFGSGAETDTQYF	TGCGCCAGCAGCCAAGATGAGTTTGGAAGCGGGGCGGAGACAGATACGCAGTATTTT
TRBV7-9	TRBD2	TRBJ2-5	.	CASSRGGAEETQYF	TGTGCCAGCAGTCGCGGGGGGGCCGAGGAGACCCAGTACTTC
TRBV7-9	.	TRBJ1-2	.	CASSGAASVSNYGYTF	TGTGCCAGCAGTGGGGCAGCGTCCGTATCTAACTATGGCTACACCTTC
TRBV12-5	.	TRBJ2-1	many	CASGPPWTNPKWNEQFF	TGTGCTAGTGGCCCCCCCTGGACAAACCCAAAATGGAATGAGCAGTTCTTC
TRBV9	TRBD1	TRBJ1-1	.	CASSVLPRQGEVGTEAFF	TGTGCCAGCAGCGTACTTCCCAGACAGGGAGAAGTTGGCACTGAAGCTTTCTTT
TRBV29-1	TRBD2	TRBJ2-1	few	CSVAGAPGEGSEQFF	TGCAGCGTCGCCGGAGCTCCCGGGGAGGGAAGTGAGCAGTTCTTC
TRBV25-1	.	TRBJ2-5	.	CASSAHRIQGTQYF	TGTGCCAGCAGTGCCCACAGAATTCAAGGGACCCAGTACTTC
TRBV29-1	.	TRBJ1-1	.	CSVVGVEMNTEAFF	TGCAGCGTTGTAGGGGTCGAGATGAACACTGAAGCTTTCTTT
TRBV30	.	TRBJ2-1	.	CAWSVRDGNEQFF	TGTGCCTGGAGTGTACGGGACGGCAATGAGCAGTTCTTC
TRBV6-4	.	TRBJ2-3	few	CASSDGQDGDTQYF	TGTGCCAGCAGTGACGGTCAGGATGGAGATACGCAGTATTTT
TRBV4-1	.	TRBJ2-7	few	CASSQDGYEQYF	TGCGCCAGCAGCCAAGATGGTTACGAGCAGTACTTC
TRBV7-9	.	TRBJ2-7	.	CASSLGLEQYF	TGTGCCAGCAGCTTGGGCCTCGAGCAGTACTTC
TRBV4-1	.	TRBJ2-1	.	CASSQSLPNEQFF	TGCGCCAGCAGCCAATCCTTGCCCAATGAGCAGTTCTTC
TRBV9	TRBD1	TRBJ1-2	.	CASRSQGANGYTF	TGTGCCAGCAGATCACAGGGGGCGAATGGCTACACCTTC
TRBV9	.	TRBJ2-1	.	CASSPSFGSSYNEQFF	TGTGCCAGCAGCCCAAGTTTCGGGAGCTCCTACAATGAGCAGTTCTTC
TRBV30	.	TRBJ2-2	.	CAWSVGTINTGELFF	TGTGCCTGGAGTGTCGGAACGATTAACACCGGGGAGCTGTTTTTT
TRBV15	.	TRBJ1-5	.	CATSREGDQPQHF	TGTGCCACCAGCAGAGAAGGGGATCAGCCCCAGCATTTT
TRBV29-1	.	TRBJ1-2	.	CSVEDETRPNYGYTF	TGCAGCGTTGAAGATGAAACAAGGCCGAACTATGGCTACACCTTC
TRBV29-1	.	TRBJ2-7	few	CSVLRGNEQYF	TGCAGCGTCCTCCGGGGGAACGAGCAGTACTTC
TRBV7-9	TRBD2	TRBJ2-1	.	CASSQSGGPYNEQFF	TGTGCCAGCAGCCAGAGCGGGGGGCCTTACAATGAGCAGTTCTTC
TRBV4-1	.	TRBJ2-1	.	CASSQEGGGLNEQFF	TGCGCCAGCAGCCAAGAAGGAGGAGGACTCAATGAGCAGTTCTTC